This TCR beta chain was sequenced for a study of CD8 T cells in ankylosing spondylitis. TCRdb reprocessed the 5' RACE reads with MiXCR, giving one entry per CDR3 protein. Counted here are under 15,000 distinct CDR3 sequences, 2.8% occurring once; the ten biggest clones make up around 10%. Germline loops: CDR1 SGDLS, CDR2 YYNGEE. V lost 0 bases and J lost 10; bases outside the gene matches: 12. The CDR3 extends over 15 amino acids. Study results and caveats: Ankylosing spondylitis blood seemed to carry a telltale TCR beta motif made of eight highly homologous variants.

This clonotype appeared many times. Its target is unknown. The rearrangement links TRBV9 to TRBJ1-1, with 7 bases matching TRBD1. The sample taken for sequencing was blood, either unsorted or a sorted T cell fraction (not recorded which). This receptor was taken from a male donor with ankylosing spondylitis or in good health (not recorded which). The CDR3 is CASSVDDRAYSGAFF. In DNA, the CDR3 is TGTGCCAGCAGCGTAGACGACAGGGCTTATAGCGGAGCTTTCTTT.